The 10 T cell receptor beta chains listed next were all sequenced from one sample in a study of blood T cell repertoires in COVID-19 (dated by TCRdb to the early 2020s). The protocol used for the library was the immunoSEQ multiplex PCR assay. In its TCRdb copy, this immuneACCESS table keeps in-frame sequences only and misses some clones. Where compared with another copy, unresolved V genes explain less than half of these, and the others have no known cause. The sample profile shows 200,000 or so clones; 75% to 90% of them were found once. The ten largest clones represent 2.1% of the sample. The sequenced sample was peripheral blood. These receptors all come from a man aged 70 or older with active or convalescent COVID-19.

This clone was seen once. The chain's CDR3 is CAWSPKGGHSTQYF. Here the CDR3 DNA reads TGTGCCTGGAGTCCCAAGGGGGGGCACTCTACGCAGTATTTT. The rearrangement uses TRBV30 and TRBJ2-3; a possible D gene is TRBD2 (7 bases). The CDR3 spans 14 residues. Germline V gives CDR1 GTSNPN, CDR2 SVGIG (reference sequence). Deletions cut 2 bases from V and 8 bases from J, with 17 bases between. Variable domain in full (rest from reference TRBV30 and TRBJ2-3): SQTIHQWPATLVQPVGSPLSLECTVEGTSNPNLYWYRQAAGRGLQLLFYSVGIGQISSEVPQNLSASRPQDRQFILSSKKLLLSDSGFYLCAWSPKGGHSTQYFGPGTRLTVL.

V usage is TRBV9 and J usage is TRBJ2-2, with D hard to call. Trimming removed 0 bases from V and 10 bases from J, with 10 bases in between. CDR1 SGDLS and CDR2 YYNGEE come from the germline V gene. There are 13 residues in the CDR3. In nucleotides, the CDR3 is TGTGCCAGCAGCGTAGGTCCGCGCCAGGAGCTGTTTTTT. Its protein product is CASSVGPRQELFF.

The V call is TRBV18, the J call TRBJ1-3; 7 nucleotides line up with TRBD1. V gave up 8 bases and J gave up 0 bases; unmatched junction bases: 16. Germline V gives CDR1 KGHSH, CDR2 LQKENI. The CDR3 loop spans 18 amino acids. The CDR3 sequence: CASPKRQDRKSSGNTIYF. The DNA of the CDR3 is TGTGCCAGCCCTAAACGCCAGGACAGGAAGAGCTCTGGAAACACCATATATTTT. Combining the CDR3 with reference TRBV18 and TRBJ1-3 gives the whole variable domain NAGVMQNPRHLVRRRGQEARLRCSPMKGHSHVYWYRQLPEEGLKFMVYLQKENIIDESGMPKERFSAEFPKEGPSILRIQQVVRGDSAAYFCASPKRQDRKSSGNTIYFGEGSWLTVV.

The CDR3 spells CASSQGTVPPSFF. The CDR3 DNA is TGCGCCAGCAGCCAAGGGACAGTCCCGCCGTCTTTCTTT. V usage is TRBV4-3 and J usage is TRBJ1-1; TRBD1 is a possible D gene (6 bases). The CDR3 loop spans 13 amino acids. Germline CDR1 reads LGHNA; CDR2 reads YSLEER. With 1 base removed from V and 12 bases from J, the gap between germline ends came to 15 bases.

This clone was recorded only once. The chain employs TRBV24-1 and TRBJ1-4, with unresolved D. V was clipped by 9 bases and J by 0 bases, with 22 bases between them. CDR1 and CDR2 (germline): KGHDR, SFDVKD. The CDR3 covers 18 residues. This chain's CDR3 is CATSIRQTTSATNEKLFF. DNA for the CDR3: TGTGCCACCTCCATCAGGCAGACCACTTCAGCAACTAATGAAAAACTGTTTTTT.

The gene calls are TRBV5-1 and TRBJ2-3; D unclear. Deletions cut 0 bases from V and 4 bases from J, with 15 bases between. Germline CDR1 reads SGHRS; CDR2 reads YFSETQ. The CDR3 contains 16 residues. The chain's CDR3 is CASSLVVLATADTQYF. The CDR3 DNA reads as TGCGCCAGCAGCTTGGTAGTATTAGCCACGGCAGATACGCAGTATTTT.

The rearrangement uses TRBV28 and TRBJ2-3, with D hard to call. V was shortened by 4 bases and J by 1 base, with 12 bases between the two germline ends. Germline CDR1 and CDR2: MDHEN and SYDVKM. This CDR3 is built from 15 residues. CDR3 in amino acids: CASSYPQARTDTQYF. The CDR3 coding sequence is TGTGCCAGCAGTTACCCTCAGGCTCGCACAGATACGCAGTATTTT.

The J gene is TRBJ2-2, the V gene TRBV6-5; D may be TRBD1 (5 bases). Per the germline V gene, CDR1 is MNHEY and CDR2 is SVGAGI. This CDR3 is 15 amino acids long. Deletions cut 6 bases from V and 4 bases from J, with 15 bases between. The CDR3 reads CASSPRAAATGELFF. CDR3 in DNA: TGTGCCAGCAGCCCCAGGGCGGCAGCCACCGGGGAGCTGTTTTTT.

This clone was found once. The J gene is TRBJ1-6, the V gene TRBV5-1; no firm D call. The CDR3 covers 15 residues. Trimming shortened V by 4 bases and J by 8 bases, and 16 bases separated the two germline ends. Germline V gives CDR1 SGHRS, CDR2 YFSETQ. CDR3 sequence reads: CASSLTVRLDSPLHF. The CDR3 bases are TGCGCCAGCAGCCTTACCGTGAGGTTGGATTCACCCCTCCACTTT.

The chain is built from TRBV7-2 and TRBJ1-3; D is possibly TRBD1 (6 bases). V was clipped by 10 bases and J by 8 bases, with 15 bases between them. CDR1 and CDR2 (germline): SGHTA, FQGNSA. This CDR3 contains 12 residues. CDR3 nucleotide sequence: TGTGCCACCTACAGGGTCGGGGACACCATATATTTT. Translation: CATYRVGDTIYF. Full variable domain (remainder filled in from reference TRBV7-2 and TRBJ1-3): GAGVSQSPSNKVTEKGKDVELRCDPISGHTALYWYRQSLGQGLEFLIYFQGNSAPDKSGLPSDRFSAERTGGSVSTLTIQRTQQEDSAVYLCATYRVGDTIYFGEGSWLTVV.